The 2 T cell receptor beta chains below were found in one sample sequenced in a study of blood T cell repertoires in COVID-19. The table came from immunoSEQ multiplex PCR; TCRdb's copy has only in-frame clones and leaves some out. Among roughly 250,000 clones listed, approximately 86% were seen once. The sample was PBMCs or T cells enriched from blood (not recorded which). These receptors were obtained from a woman in her 30s with acute COVID-19.

V is TRBV2 and J is TRBJ2-2; D is unresolved. V was shortened by 10 bases and J by 0 bases, with 9 bases between the two germline ends. The CDR3 is 13 residues long. The germline V gene encodes CDR1 SNHLY and CDR2 FYNNEI. CDR3: CAISHANTGELFF. CDR3 nucleotides: TGTGCCATTTCCCATGCGAACACCGGGGAGCTGTTTTTT.

V is TRBV5-1 and J is TRBJ2-5, with 7 positions matching TRBD1. Trimming took 0 bases from V and 2 from J; bases not matched to a gene: 4. CDR3 length: 15 amino acids. In germline, CDR1 is SGHRS, CDR2 YFSETQ. CDR3: CASSLEPGQQETQYF. The CDR3, as DNA: TGCGCCAGCAGCTTGGAACCGGGACAGCAAGAGACCCAGTACTTC.